This T cell receptor (beta chain) originates from a study of control samples from healthy donors and cancer patients. Germline V gives CDR1 MNHEY, CDR2 SVGAGI. The CDR3 is 15 amino acids. Trimming removed 2 bases from V and 3 bases from J, with 14 bases in between. The protocol was immunoSEQ multiplex PCR, while the TCRdb copy is restricted to in-frame clones and leaves out a portion. Of 20,000 or so clones listed, 75% to 90% are singletons. The J gene is TRBJ2-7, the V gene TRBV6-5, with a possible D match to TRBD2 (6 bases). This clonotype was sampled from a man between 60 and 75 years old with head and neck cancer. Sequencing input: PBMCs. DNA for the CDR3: TGTGCCAGCAGTTACCGTGACCGGGACTTCTACGAGCAGTACTTC. Translated: CASSYRDRDFYEQYF.